The rows below give T cell receptor beta chains drawn from one sample of a study of T-cell memory formation after mild COVID-19. TCRdb fed the 5' RACE reads into MiXCR, producing one record per CDR3 protein. The sample includes about 130,000 distinct CDR3 sequences, about 6.5% of them seen just once. Sequenced input: PBMCs or a T cell subset sorted from them (not recorded which). All receptors come from an adult woman who had mild COVID-19 (a few samples of this study predate the infection). Cell type and time point are not known. CDR3s include the opening cysteine and the closing phenylalanine or tryptophan. The order of the fields is J gene, clone size, CDR3 length, D gene, V gene, CDR3 DNA, CDR3 protein. The D gene is left open where the match is weak. Clone size is stated in some rows and not others, as once, few, many or a class when expanded.

j_gene: TRBJ2-7
abundance: many
len: 14
d_gene: NA
v_gene: TRBV7-8
CDR3nt: TGTGCCAGCAGCTCAAAACCTCTATCCTACGAGCAGTACTTC
CDR3aa: CASSSKPLSYEQYF

j_gene: TRBJ2-7
abundance: NA
len: 16
d_gene: NA
v_gene: TRBV12-2
CDR3nt: TGTGCAAGTCGCCTTGCTTCGGGGCCCAGCTCCTACGAGCAGTACTTC
CDR3aa: CASRLASGPSSYEQYF

j_gene: TRBJ2-7
abundance: many
len: 14
d_gene: NA
v_gene: TRBV7-2
CDR3nt: TGTGCCAGCAGCTTAGGGGGGCGAGCTACTGAGCAGTACTTC
CDR3aa: CASSLGGRATEQYF

j_gene: TRBJ1-2
abundance: NA
len: 13
d_gene: NA
v_gene: TRBV11-2
CDR3nt: TGTGCCAGCAGCTTAGCTGGAACCTATGGCTACACCTTC
CDR3aa: CASSLAGTYGYTF

j_gene: TRBJ1-1
abundance: few
len: 12
d_gene: NA
v_gene: TRBV12-3/TRBV12-4
CDR3nt: TGTGCCAGCAGTCCCCGTGGGGGGAGAGCTTTCTTT
CDR3aa: CASSPRGGRAFF

j_gene: TRBJ1-2
abundance: NA
len: 15
d_gene: TRBD1
v_gene: TRBV4-3
CDR3nt: TGCGCCAGCAGCCAAGGGACAGGGGAGGGCTATGGCTACACCTTC
CDR3aa: CASSQGTGEGYGYTF

j_gene: TRBJ2-3
abundance: few
len: 16
d_gene: TRBD2
v_gene: TRBV28
CDR3nt: TGTGCCAGCAGTACCCAACTAGCGGAAGGCACAGATACGCAGTATTTT
CDR3aa: CASSTQLAEGTDTQYF

j_gene: TRBJ2-5
abundance: many
len: 15
d_gene: NA
v_gene: TRBV3-1
CDR3nt: TGTGCCAGCAGCACACCCCGGGCGTCGGCAGAGACCCAGTACTTC
CDR3aa: CASSTPRASAETQYF

j_gene: TRBJ1-3
abundance: few
len: 12
d_gene: NA
v_gene: TRBV4-1
CDR3nt: TGCGCCAGCAGCCAACCACTTGACACCATATATTTT
CDR3aa: CASSQPLDTIYF

j_gene: TRBJ2-7
abundance: many
len: 13
d_gene: TRBD1
v_gene: TRBV20-1
CDR3nt: TGCAGTGCTTCGGGACAGGGGTTCCACGAGCAGTACTTC
CDR3aa: CSASGQGFHEQYF

j_gene: TRBJ2-3
abundance: NA
len: 13
d_gene: NA
v_gene: TRBV6-4
CDR3nt: TGTGCCAGCAGTGAGCAGGGGTCAGATACGCAGTATTTT
CDR3aa: CASSEQGSDTQYF

j_gene: TRBJ2-7
abundance: few
len: 13
d_gene: NA
v_gene: TRBV3-1
CDR3nt: TGTGCCAGCAGCCAAGTGGGTTCCTACGAGCAGTACTTC
CDR3aa: CASSQVGSYEQYF

j_gene: TRBJ1-5
abundance: once
len: 14
d_gene: NA
v_gene: TRBV2
CDR3nt: TGTGCCAGCAGTGACATAGGAGGAGATCAGCCCCAGCATTTT
CDR3aa: CASSDIGGDQPQHF

j_gene: TRBJ2-3
abundance: many
len: 15
d_gene: NA
v_gene: TRBV4-1
CDR3nt: TGCGCCAGCAGCCAAGACAGGTCTTCCTCAGATACGCAGTATTTT
CDR3aa: CASSQDRSSSDTQYF

j_gene: TRBJ1-1
abundance: NA
len: 15
d_gene: NA
v_gene: TRBV27
CDR3nt: TGTGCCAGCAGTCCGTTGGACAGCACGAACACTGAAGCTTTCTTT
CDR3aa: CASSPLDSTNTEAFF

j_gene: TRBJ1-2
abundance: few
len: 13
d_gene: NA
v_gene: TRBV27
CDR3nt: TGTGCCAGCAGTGCGGACAGTAGGTACGGCTACACCTTC
CDR3aa: CASSADSRYGYTF

j_gene: TRBJ1-5
abundance: many
len: 12
d_gene: NA
v_gene: TRBV29-1
CDR3nt: TGCAGCGTTGGTCAGGGTAGTCAGCCCCAGCATTTT
CDR3aa: CSVGQGSQPQHF

j_gene: TRBJ1-2
abundance: NA
len: 12
d_gene: NA
v_gene: TRBV20-1
CDR3nt: TGCAGTGCTAGGGACGGGCGAGGTGGCTACACCTTC
CDR3aa: CSARDGRGGYTF

j_gene: TRBJ2-3
abundance: NA
len: 13
d_gene: NA
v_gene: TRBV20-1
CDR3nt: TGCAGTGCTAGCCGGGGGGCCACAGATACGCAGTATTTT
CDR3aa: CSASRGATDTQYF

j_gene: TRBJ2-7
abundance: NA
len: 15
d_gene: TRBD2
v_gene: TRBV3-1
CDR3nt: TGTGCCAGCAGTGTGGGGGGAGCGGGAGCCTACGAGCAGTACTTC
CDR3aa: CASSVGGAGAYEQYF

j_gene: TRBJ2-4
abundance: few
len: 13
d_gene: NA
v_gene: TRBV5-1
CDR3nt: TGCGCCAGCAGCTTCACGGACAAGCGCATTCAGTACTTC
CDR3aa: CASSFTDKRIQYF

j_gene: TRBJ2-2
abundance: NA
len: 17
d_gene: NA
v_gene: TRBV14
CDR3nt: TGTGCCAGCAGCCCCTCTTTCTGGCGGATGAACACCGGGGAGCTGTTTTTT
CDR3aa: CASSPSFWRMNTGELFF

j_gene: TRBJ2-7
abundance: many
len: 14
d_gene: NA
v_gene: TRBV5-1
CDR3nt: TGCGCCAGCAGCCCCTCCCGTGAAGCCTACGAGCAGTACTTC
CDR3aa: CASSPSREAYEQYF

j_gene: TRBJ2-7
abundance: few
len: 12
d_gene: NA
v_gene: TRBV15
CDR3nt: TGTGCCACCAGCAGAGTGGAGGACGAGCAGTACTTC
CDR3aa: CATSRVEDEQYF

j_gene: TRBJ2-4
abundance: many
len: 14
d_gene: TRBD1
v_gene: TRBV15
CDR3nt: TGTGCCACCAGCTTCGGGACAGGGGGAAACATTCAGTACTTC
CDR3aa: CATSFGTGGNIQYF

j_gene: TRBJ2-3
abundance: many
len: 15
d_gene: NA
v_gene: TRBV20-1
CDR3nt: TGCAGTGCTAGAGACCCTAGGGGAAGAACAGATACGCAGTATTTT
CDR3aa: CSARDPRGRTDTQYF

j_gene: TRBJ2-7
abundance: many
len: 15
d_gene: TRBD1
v_gene: TRBV7-9
CDR3nt: TGTGCCAGCAGCAAGGACAGGGGACGAGCCTACGAGCAGTACTTC
CDR3aa: CASSKDRGRAYEQYF

j_gene: TRBJ2-7
abundance: many
len: 16
d_gene: NA
v_gene: TRBV5-1
CDR3nt: TGCGCCAGCAGCTCATCCAGGGGTCGTGAGTCCTACGAGCAGTACTTC
CDR3aa: CASSSSRGRESYEQYF

j_gene: TRBJ2-3
abundance: many
len: 14
d_gene: NA
v_gene: TRBV5-6
CDR3nt: TGTGCCAGCAGCTCCCTAGAAGGGACAGATACGCAGTATTTT
CDR3aa: CASSSLEGTDTQYF

j_gene: TRBJ2-7
abundance: many
len: 15
d_gene: TRBD1
v_gene: TRBV7-2
CDR3nt: TGTGCCAGCAGCCCCGGGACAGGACTCTCCTACGAGCAGTACTTC
CDR3aa: CASSPGTGLSYEQYF

j_gene: TRBJ2-1
abundance: few
len: 17
d_gene: TRBD2
v_gene: TRBV7-9
CDR3nt: TGTGCCAGCAGCCTGGGCATACTAGCGGAAACCTACAATGAGCAGTTCTTC
CDR3aa: CASSLGILAETYNEQFF

j_gene: TRBJ1-2
abundance: few
len: 13
d_gene: NA
v_gene: TRBV27
CDR3nt: TGTGCCAGCAGTCGCTCTCCGGACTATGGCTACACCTTC
CDR3aa: CASSRSPDYGYTF

j_gene: TRBJ1-4
abundance: many
len: 15
d_gene: NA
v_gene: TRBV5-1
CDR3nt: TGCGCCAGCAGCCGGTCGATGGGGGCTAATGAAAAACTGTTTTTT
CDR3aa: CASSRSMGANEKLFF

j_gene: TRBJ1-1
abundance: few
len: 15
d_gene: NA
v_gene: TRBV18
CDR3nt: TGTGCCAGCTCACCACCGCCGGGGCTAGACACTGAAGCTTTCTTT
CDR3aa: CASSPPPGLDTEAFF

j_gene: TRBJ2-2
abundance: many
len: 12
d_gene: NA
v_gene: TRBV7-3
CDR3nt: TGTGCCAGCAGCTTTGGTGCCGGGGAGCTGTTTTTT
CDR3aa: CASSFGAGELFF

j_gene: TRBJ1-2
abundance: NA
len: 17
d_gene: TRBD1
v_gene: TRBV4-3
CDR3nt: TGCGCCAGCAGCCAAGATCAAAGTTGGACAGGGGGCAATGGCTACACCTTC
CDR3aa: CASSQDQSWTGGNGYTF

j_gene: TRBJ2-4
abundance: many
len: 16
d_gene: NA
v_gene: TRBV14
CDR3nt: TGTGCCAGCAGCCATAGCTTCTTTCGGGGTAGGAACATTCAGTACTTC
CDR3aa: CASSHSFFRGRNIQYF

j_gene: TRBJ1-4
abundance: few
len: 13
d_gene: NA
v_gene: TRBV30
CDR3nt: TGTGCCTGGAGTACCCCGGTCCGGGAAAAACTGTTTTTT
CDR3aa: CAWSTPVREKLFF

j_gene: TRBJ2-2
abundance: few
len: 14
d_gene: NA
v_gene: TRBV6-6
CDR3nt: TGTGCCAGCAGTCCCTTTACCGGAACCGGGGAGCTGTTTTTT
CDR3aa: CASSPFTGTGELFF

j_gene: TRBJ2-3
abundance: many
len: 14
d_gene: NA
v_gene: TRBV5-1
CDR3nt: TGCGCCAGCAGCGGTGACAGATTCACAGATACGCAGTATTTT
CDR3aa: CASSGDRFTDTQYF

j_gene: TRBJ2-3
abundance: NA
len: 11
d_gene: NA
v_gene: TRBV6-2/TRBV6-3
CDR3nt: TGTGCCAGCACTTTGGGGGATACGCAGTATTTT
CDR3aa: CASTLGDTQYF

j_gene: TRBJ2-3
abundance: NA
len: 14
d_gene: NA
v_gene: TRBV29-1
CDR3nt: TGCAGCGTACCCAGAGAGGGAAAAACAGATACGCAGTATTTT
CDR3aa: CSVPREGKTDTQYF

j_gene: TRBJ1-2
abundance: NA
len: 13
d_gene: TRBD1
v_gene: TRBV29-1
CDR3nt: TGCAGCGTGGGCGACCGGGACAGCGTCGGCTACACCTTC
CDR3aa: CSVGDRDSVGYTF

j_gene: TRBJ1-1
abundance: many
len: 15
d_gene: NA
v_gene: TRBV5-1
CDR3nt: TGCGCCAGCAGCTCAGGATTCCTAGGGGACACTGAAGCTTTCTTT
CDR3aa: CASSSGFLGDTEAFF

j_gene: TRBJ2-1
abundance: few
len: 16
d_gene: TRBD2
v_gene: TRBV7-2
CDR3nt: TGTGCCAGCAGCTCTAGACTAGCGGGGGCCTACAATGAGCAGTTCTTC
CDR3aa: CASSSRLAGAYNEQFF

j_gene: TRBJ1-2
abundance: NA
len: 16
d_gene: NA
v_gene: TRBV5-1
CDR3nt: TGCGCCAGCAGCGAGGGGACGGGGTATACTAACTATGGCTACACCTTC
CDR3aa: CASSEGTGYTNYGYTF

j_gene: TRBJ2-1
abundance: NA
len: 16
d_gene: TRBD2
v_gene: TRBV3-1
CDR3nt: TGTGCCAGCAGCCCAGGGAGCGGGGGTTCCTACAATGAGCAGTTCTTC
CDR3aa: CASSPGSGGSYNEQFF

j_gene: TRBJ2-3
abundance: many
len: 13
d_gene: NA
v_gene: TRBV6-6
CDR3nt: TGTGCCAGCAAGGGTAAGGGGCCAGATACGCAGTATTTT
CDR3aa: CASKGKGPDTQYF

j_gene: TRBJ2-7
abundance: many
len: 13
d_gene: NA
v_gene: TRBV20-1
CDR3nt: TGCAGTGCTAGATTCCAGGGTCACTACGAGCAGTACTTC
CDR3aa: CSARFQGHYEQYF

j_gene: TRBJ1-3
abundance: few
len: 14
d_gene: NA
v_gene: TRBV19
CDR3nt: TGTGCCAGTAGTTTTCGGGACACTGGAAACACCATATATTTT
CDR3aa: CASSFRDTGNTIYF

j_gene: TRBJ2-3
abundance: few
len: 18
d_gene: TRBD2
v_gene: TRBV7-8
CDR3nt: TGTGCCAGCAGCTTCGATTCCGGGACTAGCGGGGCCGGGGATACGCAGTATTTT
CDR3aa: CASSFDSGTSGAGDTQYF

j_gene: TRBJ2-4
abundance: many
len: 19
d_gene: NA
v_gene: TRBV6-6
CDR3nt: TGTGCCAGCAGTTACGCACCACCGCGCCAGCCGGATGATAGAAACATTCAGTACTTC
CDR3aa: CASSYAPPRQPDDRNIQYF